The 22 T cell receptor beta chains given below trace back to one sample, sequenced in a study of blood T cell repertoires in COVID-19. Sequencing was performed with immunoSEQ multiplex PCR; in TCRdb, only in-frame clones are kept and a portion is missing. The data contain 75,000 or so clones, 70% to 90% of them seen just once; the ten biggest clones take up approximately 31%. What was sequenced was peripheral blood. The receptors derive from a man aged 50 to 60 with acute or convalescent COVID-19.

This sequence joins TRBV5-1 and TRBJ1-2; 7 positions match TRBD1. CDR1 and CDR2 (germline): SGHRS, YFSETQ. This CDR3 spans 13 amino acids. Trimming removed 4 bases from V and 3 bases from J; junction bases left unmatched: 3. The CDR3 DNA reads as TGCGCCAGCAGCGGGGACAGAGACTATGGCTACACCTTC. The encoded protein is CASSGDRDYGYTF. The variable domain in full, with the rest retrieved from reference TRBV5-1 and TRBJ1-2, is KAGVTQTPRYLIKTRGQQVTLSCSPISGHRSVSWYQQTPGQGLQFLFEYFSETQRNKGNFPGRFSGRQFSNSRSEMNVSTLELGDSALYLCASSGDRDYGYTFGSGTRLTVV.

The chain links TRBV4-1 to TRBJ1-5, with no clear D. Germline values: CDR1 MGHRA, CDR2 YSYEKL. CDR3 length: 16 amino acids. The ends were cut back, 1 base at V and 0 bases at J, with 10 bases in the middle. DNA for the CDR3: TGCGCCAGCAGCCAAGGATCCGCTATTAGCAATCAGCCCCAGCATTTT. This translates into CASSQGSAISNQPQHF.

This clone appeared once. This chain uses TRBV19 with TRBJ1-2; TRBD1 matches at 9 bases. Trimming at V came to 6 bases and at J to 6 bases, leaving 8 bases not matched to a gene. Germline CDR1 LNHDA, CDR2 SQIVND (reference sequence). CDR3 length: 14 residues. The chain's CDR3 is CASSNIRDRDGYTF. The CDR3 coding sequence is TGTGCCAGTAGCAATATCCGGGACAGGGATGGCTACACCTTC.

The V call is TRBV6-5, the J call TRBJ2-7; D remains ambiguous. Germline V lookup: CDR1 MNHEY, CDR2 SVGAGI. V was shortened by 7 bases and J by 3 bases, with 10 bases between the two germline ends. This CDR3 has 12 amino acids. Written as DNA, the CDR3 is TGTGCCAGCACCAGAGACTTCTACGAGCAGTACTTC. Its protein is CASTRDFYEQYF.

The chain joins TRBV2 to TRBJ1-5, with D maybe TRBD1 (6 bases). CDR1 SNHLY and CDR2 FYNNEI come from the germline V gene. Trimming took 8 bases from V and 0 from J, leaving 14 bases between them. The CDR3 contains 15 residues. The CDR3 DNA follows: TGTGCCAGCCGGGCTAGGACAGATAGCAATCAGCCCCAGCATTTT. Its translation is CASRARTDSNQPQHF.

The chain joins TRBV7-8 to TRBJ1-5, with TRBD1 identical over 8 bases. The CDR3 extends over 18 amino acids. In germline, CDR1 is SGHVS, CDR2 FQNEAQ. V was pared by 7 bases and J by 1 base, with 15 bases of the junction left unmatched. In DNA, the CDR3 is TGTGCCAGCATCGTAACTCCAGGGGGCGGTGAGAGCAATCAGCCCCAGCATTTT. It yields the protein CASIVTPGGGESNQPQHF.

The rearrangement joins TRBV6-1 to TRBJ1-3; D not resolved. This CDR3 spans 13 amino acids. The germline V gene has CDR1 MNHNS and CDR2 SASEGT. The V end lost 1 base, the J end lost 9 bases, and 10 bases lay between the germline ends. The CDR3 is CASSEVERTTIYF. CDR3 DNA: TGTGCCAGCAGTGAAGTTGAGCGAACCACCATATATTTT.

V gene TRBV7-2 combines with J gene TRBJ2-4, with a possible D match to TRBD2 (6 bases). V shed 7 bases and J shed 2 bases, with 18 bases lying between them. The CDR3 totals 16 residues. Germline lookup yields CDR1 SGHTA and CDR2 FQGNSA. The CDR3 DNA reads TGTGCCAGCACCGAAATTGGGGGGTTCACCAAAAACATTCAGTACTTC. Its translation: CASTEIGGFTKNIQYF.

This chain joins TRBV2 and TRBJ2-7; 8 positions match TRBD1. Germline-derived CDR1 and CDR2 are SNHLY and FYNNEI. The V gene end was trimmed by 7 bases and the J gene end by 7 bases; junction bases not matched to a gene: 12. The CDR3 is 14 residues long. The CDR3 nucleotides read TGTGCCAGCACCGGGACAGGCGGACCTTTAGAGCAGTACTTC. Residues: CASTGTGGPLEQYF.

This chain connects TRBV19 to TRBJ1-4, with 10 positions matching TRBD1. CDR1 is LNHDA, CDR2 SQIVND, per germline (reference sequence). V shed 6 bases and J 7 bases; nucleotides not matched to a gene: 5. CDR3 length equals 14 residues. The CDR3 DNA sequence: TGTGCCAGTAGCAGGGACAGGGGAGGTGAAAAACTGTTTTTT. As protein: CASSRDRGGEKLFF.

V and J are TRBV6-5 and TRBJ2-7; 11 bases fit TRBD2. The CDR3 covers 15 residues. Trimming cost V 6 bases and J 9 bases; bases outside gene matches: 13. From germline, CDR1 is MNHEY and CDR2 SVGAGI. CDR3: CASSPGTSGTRGQYF. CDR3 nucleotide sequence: TGTGCCAGCAGCCCCGGGACTAGCGGTACCAGGGGGCAGTACTTC.

This CDR3 is CASSERGGEQYF. As DNA, the CDR3 is TGCGCCAGCAGTGAGAGAGGAGGCGAGCAGTACTTC. The chain is built from TRBV10-1 and TRBJ2-7; perhaps TRBD2 as D (5 bases). Germline loops: CDR1 WNHNN, CDR2 SYGVQD (reference sequence). The CDR3 extends over 12 amino acids. V dropped 2 bases and J dropped 6 bases, with 8 bases sitting between them.

In nucleotides, the CDR3 is TGTGCCAGCAGCTTGACAGGGGGCAGGGGCTACACCTTC. Amino acids: CASSLTGGRGYTF. The V and J genes are TRBV7-3 and TRBJ1-2, with TRBD1 matching 10 bases. Per the germline V gene, CDR1 is SGHTA and CDR2 is FQGTGA. The CDR3 runs 13 residues. Trimming cost V 3 bases and J 8 bases; bases outside gene matches: 3.

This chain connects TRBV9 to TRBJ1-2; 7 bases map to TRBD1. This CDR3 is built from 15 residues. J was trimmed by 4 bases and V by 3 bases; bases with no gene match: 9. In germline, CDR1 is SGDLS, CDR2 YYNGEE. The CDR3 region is CASSEGGQDGYGYTF. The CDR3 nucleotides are TGTGCCAGCAGCGAGGGAGGACAGGACGGCTATGGCTACACCTTC.

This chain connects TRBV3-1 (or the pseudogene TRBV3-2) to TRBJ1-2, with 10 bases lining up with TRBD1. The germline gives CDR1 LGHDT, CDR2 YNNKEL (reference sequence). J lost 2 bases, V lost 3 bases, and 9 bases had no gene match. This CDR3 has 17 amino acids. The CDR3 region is CASSQGDRGNVNYGYTF. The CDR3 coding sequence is TGTGCCAGCAGCCAGGGGGACAGGGGCAACGTGAACTATGGCTACACCTTC.

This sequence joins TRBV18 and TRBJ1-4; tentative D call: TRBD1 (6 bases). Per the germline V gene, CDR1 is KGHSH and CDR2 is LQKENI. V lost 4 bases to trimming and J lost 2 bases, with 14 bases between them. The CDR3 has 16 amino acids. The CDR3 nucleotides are TGTGCCAGCTCACAATCGATACAGGGCACTAATGAAAAACTGTTTTTT. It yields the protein CASSQSIQGTNEKLFF.

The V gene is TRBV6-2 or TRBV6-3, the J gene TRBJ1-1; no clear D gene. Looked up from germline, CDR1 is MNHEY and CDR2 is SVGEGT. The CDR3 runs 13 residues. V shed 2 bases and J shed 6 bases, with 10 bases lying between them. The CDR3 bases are TGTGCCAGCAGTTACAACCTAGTCGCTGAAGCTTTCTTT. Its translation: CASSYNLVAEAFF.

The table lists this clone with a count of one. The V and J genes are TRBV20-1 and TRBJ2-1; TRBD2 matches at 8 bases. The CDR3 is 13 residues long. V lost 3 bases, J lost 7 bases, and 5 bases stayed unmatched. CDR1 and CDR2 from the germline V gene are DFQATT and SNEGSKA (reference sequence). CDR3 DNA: TGCAGTGCTAGTCCCGGGGGGGGAAATGAGCAGTTCTTC. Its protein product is CSASPGGGNEQFF.

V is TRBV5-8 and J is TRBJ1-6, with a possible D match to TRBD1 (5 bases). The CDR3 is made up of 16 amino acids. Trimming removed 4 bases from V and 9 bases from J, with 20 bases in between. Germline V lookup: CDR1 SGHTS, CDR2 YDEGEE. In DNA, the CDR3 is TGTGCCAGCAGCATAGCTCAGGCGTGGGGCGGTTCACCCCTCCACTTT. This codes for CASSIAQAWGGSPLHF.

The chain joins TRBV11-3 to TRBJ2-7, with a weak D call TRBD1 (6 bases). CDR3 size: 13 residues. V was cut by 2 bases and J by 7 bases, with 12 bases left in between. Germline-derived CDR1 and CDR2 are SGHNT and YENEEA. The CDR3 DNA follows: TGTGCCAGCAGCTTACCCGGGACAAGGGAGCAGTACTTC. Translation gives CASSLPGTREQYF.

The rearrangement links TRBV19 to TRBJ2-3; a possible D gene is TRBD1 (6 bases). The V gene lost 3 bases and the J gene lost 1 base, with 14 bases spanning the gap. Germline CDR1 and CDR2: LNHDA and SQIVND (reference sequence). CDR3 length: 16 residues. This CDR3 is CASSMATGPRTDTQYF. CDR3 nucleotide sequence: TGTGCCAGTAGTATGGCGACAGGCCCCCGCACAGATACGCAGTATTTT.

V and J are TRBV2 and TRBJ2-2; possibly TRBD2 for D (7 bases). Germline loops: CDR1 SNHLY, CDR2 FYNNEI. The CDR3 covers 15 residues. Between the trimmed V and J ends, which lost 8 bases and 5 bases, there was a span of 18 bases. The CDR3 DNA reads TGTGCCAGCGAGTCCTCCGGGGGGCAAACCGGGGAGCTGTTTTTT. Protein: CASESSGGQTGELFF.